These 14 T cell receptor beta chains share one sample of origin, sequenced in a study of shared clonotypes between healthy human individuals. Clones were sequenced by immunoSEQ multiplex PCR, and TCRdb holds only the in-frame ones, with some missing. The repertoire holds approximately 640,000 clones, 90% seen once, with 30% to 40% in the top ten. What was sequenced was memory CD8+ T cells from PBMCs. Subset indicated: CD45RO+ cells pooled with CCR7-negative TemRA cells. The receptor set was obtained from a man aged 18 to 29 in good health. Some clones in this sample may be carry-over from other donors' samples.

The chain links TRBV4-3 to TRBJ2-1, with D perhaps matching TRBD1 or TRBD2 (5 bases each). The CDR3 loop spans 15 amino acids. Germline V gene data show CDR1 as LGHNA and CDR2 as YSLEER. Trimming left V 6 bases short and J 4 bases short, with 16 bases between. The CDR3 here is CASSPGTGLYNEQFF. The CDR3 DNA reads TGCGCCAGCAGTCCCGGGACGGGCCTTTACAATGAGCAGTTCTTC.

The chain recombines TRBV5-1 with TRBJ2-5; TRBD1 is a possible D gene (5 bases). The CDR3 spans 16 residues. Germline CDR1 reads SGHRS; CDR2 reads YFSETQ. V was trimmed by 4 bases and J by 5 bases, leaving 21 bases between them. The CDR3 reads CASSGLSYSGWETQYF. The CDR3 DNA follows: TGCGCCAGCAGCGGGCTTTCGTATTCAGGGTGGGAGACCCAGTACTTC.

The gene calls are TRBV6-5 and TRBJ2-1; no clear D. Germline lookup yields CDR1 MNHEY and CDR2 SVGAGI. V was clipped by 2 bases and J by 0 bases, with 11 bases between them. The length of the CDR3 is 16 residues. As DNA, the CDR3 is TGTGCCAGCAGTTACGATGGGGTGAGCTCCTACAATGAGCAGTTCTTC. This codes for CASSYDGVSSYNEQFF.

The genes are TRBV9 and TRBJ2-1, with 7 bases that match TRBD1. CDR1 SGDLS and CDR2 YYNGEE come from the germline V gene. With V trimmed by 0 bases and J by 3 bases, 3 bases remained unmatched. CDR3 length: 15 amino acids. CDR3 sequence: CASSVGTGFYNEQFF. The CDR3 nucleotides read TGTGCCAGCAGCGTAGGGACAGGATTCTACAATGAGCAGTTCTTC.

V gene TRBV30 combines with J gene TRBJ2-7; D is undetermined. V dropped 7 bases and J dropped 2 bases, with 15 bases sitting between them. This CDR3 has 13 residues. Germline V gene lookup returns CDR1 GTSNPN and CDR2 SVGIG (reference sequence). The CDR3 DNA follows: TGTGCCTTCGCCATGACACTAACCTACGAGCAGTACTTC. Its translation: CAFAMTLTYEQYF. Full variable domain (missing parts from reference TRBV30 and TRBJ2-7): SQTIHQWPATLVQPVGSPLSLECTVEGTSNPNLYWYRQAAGRGLQLLFYSVGIGQISSEVPQNLSASRPQDRQFILSSKKLLLSDSGFYLCAFAMTLTYEQYFGPGTRLTVT.

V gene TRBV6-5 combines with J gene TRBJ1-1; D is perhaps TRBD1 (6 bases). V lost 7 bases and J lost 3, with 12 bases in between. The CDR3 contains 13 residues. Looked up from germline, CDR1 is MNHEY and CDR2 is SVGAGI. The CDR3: CASTLQGHTEAFF. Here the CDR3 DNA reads TGTGCCAGCACCTTACAGGGACACACTGAAGCTTTCTTT.

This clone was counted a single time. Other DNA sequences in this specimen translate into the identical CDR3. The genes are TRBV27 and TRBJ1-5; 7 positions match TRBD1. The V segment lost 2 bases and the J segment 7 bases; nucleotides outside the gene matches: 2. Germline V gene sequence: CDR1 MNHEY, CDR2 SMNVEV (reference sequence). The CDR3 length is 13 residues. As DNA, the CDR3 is TGTGCCAGCAGTTTAAGGGGGCACCAGCCCCAGCATTTT. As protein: CASSLRGHQPQHF.

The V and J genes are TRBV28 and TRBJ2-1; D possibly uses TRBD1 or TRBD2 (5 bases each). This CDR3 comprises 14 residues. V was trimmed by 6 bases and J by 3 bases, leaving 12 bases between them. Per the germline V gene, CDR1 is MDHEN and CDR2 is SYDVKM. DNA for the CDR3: TGTGCCAGCAGCCCTCCTGGGGGCTACAATGAGCAGTTCTTC. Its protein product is CASSPPGGYNEQFF.

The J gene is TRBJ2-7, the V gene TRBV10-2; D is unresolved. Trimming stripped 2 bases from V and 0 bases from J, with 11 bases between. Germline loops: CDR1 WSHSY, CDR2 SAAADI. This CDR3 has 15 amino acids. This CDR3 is CASSERTGSSYEQYF. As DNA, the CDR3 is TGCGCCAGCAGTGAGAGGACGGGTAGCTCCTACGAGCAGTACTTC.

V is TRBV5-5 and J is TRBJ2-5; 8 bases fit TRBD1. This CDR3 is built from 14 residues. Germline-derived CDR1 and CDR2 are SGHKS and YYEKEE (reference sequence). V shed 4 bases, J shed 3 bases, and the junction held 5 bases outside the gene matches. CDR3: CASSPRTGKETQYF. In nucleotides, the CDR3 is TGTGCCAGCAGCCCGAGGACAGGGAAAGAGACCCAGTACTTC.

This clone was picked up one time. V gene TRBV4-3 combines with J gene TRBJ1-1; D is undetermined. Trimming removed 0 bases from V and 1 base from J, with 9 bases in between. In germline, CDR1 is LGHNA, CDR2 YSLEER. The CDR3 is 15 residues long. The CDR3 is CASSQDVTWNTEAFF. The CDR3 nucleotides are TGCGCCAGCAGCCAAGATGTTACCTGGAACACTGAAGCTTTCTTT.

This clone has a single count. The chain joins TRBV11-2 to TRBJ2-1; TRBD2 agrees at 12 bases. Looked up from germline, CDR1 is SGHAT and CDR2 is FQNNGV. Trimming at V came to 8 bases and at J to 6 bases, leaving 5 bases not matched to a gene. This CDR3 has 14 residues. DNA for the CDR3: TGTGCCAGCGCTCGGACTAGCGGGATCAATGAGCAGTTCTTC. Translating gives CASARTSGINEQFF. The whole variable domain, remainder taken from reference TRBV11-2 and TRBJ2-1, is EAGVAQSPRYKIIEKRQSVAFWCNPISGHATLYWYQQILGQGPKLLIQFQNNGVVDDSQLPKDRFSAERLKGVDSTLKIQPAKLEDSAVYLCASARTSGINEQFFGPGTRLTVL.

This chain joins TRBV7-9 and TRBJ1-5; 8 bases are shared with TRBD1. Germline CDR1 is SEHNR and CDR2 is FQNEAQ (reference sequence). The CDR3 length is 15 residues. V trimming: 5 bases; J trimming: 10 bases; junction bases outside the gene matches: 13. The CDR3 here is CASSPRTGPSIPQHF. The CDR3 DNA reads TGTGCCAGCAGCCCGAGGACAGGGCCATCAATTCCCCAGCATTTT.

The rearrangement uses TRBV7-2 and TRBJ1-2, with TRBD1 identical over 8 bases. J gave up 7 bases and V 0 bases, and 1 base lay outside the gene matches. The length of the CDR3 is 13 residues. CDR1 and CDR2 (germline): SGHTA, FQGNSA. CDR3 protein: CASSLATGAGYTF. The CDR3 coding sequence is TGTGCCAGCAGCTTAGCGACAGGGGCTGGCTACACCTTC.